Presented here are 29 T cell receptor beta chains from one specimen sequenced in a study of low-dose radiotherapy and immunotherapy resistance in tumors. Described time point: after trial treatment. Treatment here: LDRT plus nivolumab, ipilimumab, low-dose cyclophosphamide and aspirin (RACIN trial). TRAV- and TRBV-specific primers primed first-strand cDNA, covering alpha and beta chains. The PCR that amplified TCRs ran for around 20 cycles, relying on a constant-region primer and a V-primer adapter. TCRdb re-called the reads with MiXCR, one entry per CDR3 protein. The sample lists 80,000 or so distinct CDR3 sequences; less than 20% were seen once. The sample in question was PBMCs, obtained after low-dose radiotherapy plus immunotherapy. These receptors all stem from a male donor with prostate cancer.

In its sample, this clonotype was seen a few times. The rearrangement uses TRBV13 and TRBJ2-1; D unresolved. Per germline, CDR1 PRHDT and CDR2 FYEKMQ (reference sequence). Trimming removed 6 bases from V and 5 bases from J, with 2 bases in between. The CDR3 contains 10 residues. CDR3 nucleotide sequence: TGTGCCAGCAGACACAATGAGCAGTTCTTC. As protein: CASRHNEQFF.

The chain uses TRBV4-3 and TRBJ2-3; TRBD2 is a possible D gene (5 bases). CDR1 and CDR2 from the germline V gene are LGHNA and YSLEER. Between the trimmed V and J ends, which lost 6 bases and 0 bases, there was a span of 7 bases. The CDR3 loop spans 13 amino acids. The CDR3 sequence: CASRRTSTDTQYF. CDR3 DNA sequence: TGCGCCAGCAGAAGGACTAGCACAGATACGCAGTATTTT.

The sample holds many counts of this clonotype. The chain employs TRBV9 and TRBJ2-7, with D maybe TRBD2 (5 bases). V was trimmed by 0 bases and J by 2 bases, leaving 9 bases between them. Germline V CDR1 and CDR2: SGDLS, YYNGEE. The CDR3 length is 14 residues. The CDR3 protein is CASSVALGAYEQYF. The CDR3 DNA is TGTGCCAGCAGCGTAGCGTTGGGAGCCTACGAGCAGTACTTC.

The genes are TRBV28 and TRBJ2-7; 8 bases map to TRBD1. The ends lost 6 bases at V and 3 bases at J; junction bases unmatched: 7. CDR3 size: 14 residues. Germline assignment: CDR1 MDHEN and CDR2 SYDVKM. CDR3 in DNA: TGTGCCAGCAGCGCAGGGGGCATGATCTACGAGCAGTACTTC. It codes for CASSAGGMIYEQYF.

Ten or more counts support this clonotype. J is TRBJ2-3 and V is TRBV20-1, with TRBD2 matching 10 bases. V was pared by 3 bases and J by 1 base, with 1 base of the junction left unmatched. The CDR3 contains 14 residues. Germline V gene sequence: CDR1 DFQATT, CDR2 SNEGSKA (reference sequence). The CDR3 reads CSASLAGGTDTQYF. As DNA, the CDR3 is TGCAGTGCTAGCCTAGCGGGAGGCACAGATACGCAGTATTTT.

At least ten counts were recorded for this clonotype. The CDR3 loop reads CSVALAGGPGTDTQYF. CDR3 nucleotides: TGCAGCGTGGCTCTAGCGGGAGGGCCAGGCACAGATACGCAGTATTTT. V and J are TRBV29-1 and TRBJ2-3, with 12 bases aligning to TRBD2. V gave up 6 bases and J gave up 1 base; unmatched junction bases: 8. CDR3 length equals 16 residues. In germline, CDR1 is SQVTM, CDR2 ANQGSEA.

To note about this clonotype: No DNA is shown, since the ends of the CDR3 on it are uncertain; the CDR3 is the one TCRdb lists. This sequence joins TRBV21-1 and TRBJ1-1; the D call of TRBD1 is as the table states it, not checked on the DNA. TRBV21-1 is termed a pseudogene. The CDR3 is 24 residues long, counting both termini. The chain's CDR3 is CASTNQTSMYLCASLDSGNTEAFF.

This clonotype was recorded at least ten times. The V call is TRBV7-9, the J call TRBJ2-5, with D hard to call. The germline V and J ends were trimmed by 1 base and 5 bases, with 8 bases remaining between them. CDR1 is SEHNR, CDR2 FQNEAQ, per germline (reference sequence). CDR3 size: 13 residues. CDR3 sequence (DNA): TGTGCCAGCAGCTTAGGTGAAAGGGAGACCCAGTACTTC. It specifies CASSLGERETQYF.

The sample holds many counts of this clonotype. This rearrangement joins TRBV28 to TRBJ1-1, with a possible D match to TRBD1 (5 bases). This CDR3 has 13 amino acids. CDR1 is MDHEN and CDR2 is SYDVKM in the germline V gene. The CDR3 protein is CAIEATEDTEAFF. The CDR3 coding sequence is TGTGCAATCGAGGCGACAGAGGACACTGAAGCTTTCTTT.

The table lists this clonotype with many counts. The chain employs TRBV29-1 and TRBJ1-2; 7 nucleotides line up with TRBD1. Germline CDR1 SQVTM, CDR2 ANQGSEA. Losses at the gene ends were 6 bases for V and 8 bases for J; bases not matched to a gene: 15. This CDR3 has 14 amino acids. The CDR3, as DNA: TGCAGCGTCACCCCCGGGACAGACCCTATAGGCTACACCTTC. Translated: CSVTPGTDPIGYTF.

The table lists this clonotype with many counts. The chain combines TRBV6-2 or TRBV6-3 with TRBJ1-2; D uncertain. CDR3 length: 13 amino acids. Germline V gene sequence: CDR1 MNHEY, CDR2 SVGEGT. The V gene lost 6 bases and the J gene lost 5 bases, with 13 bases spanning the gap. The CDR3 coding sequence is TGTGCCAGCAGAATCAGTCCCTCTTATGGCTACACCTTC. Its protein is CASRISPSYGYTF.

This clonotype was seen repeatedly, ten times or more. The chain couples TRBV7-2 to TRBJ2-6; maybe TRBD1 (6 bases). V was pared by 4 bases and J by 0 bases, with 10 bases between. Germline CDR1 SGHTA, CDR2 FQGNSA. The CDR3 contains 16 residues. Here the CDR3 DNA reads TGTGCCAGCAGCTCCAGGGGCGCCTCTGGGGCCAACGTCCTGACTTTC. Protein sequence: CASSSRGASGANVLTF. Based on the CDR3 plus reference TRBV7-2 and TRBJ2-6, the full variable domain is GAGVSQSPSNKVTEKGKDVELRCDPISGHTALYWYRQSLGQGLEFLIYFQGNSAPDKSGLPSDRFSAERTGGSVSTLTIQRTQQEDSAVYLCASSSRGASGANVLTFGAGSRLTVL.

This clonotype has a count of ten or more. V usage is TRBV5-1 and J usage is TRBJ2-1; D perhaps matches TRBD2 (6 bases). Germline values: CDR1 SGHRS, CDR2 YFSETQ. This CDR3 has 14 amino acids. V lost 4 bases to trimming and J lost 4 bases, with 12 bases between them. CDR3 bases: TGCGCCAGCAGCCCCGGGGACTTTTACAATGAGCAGTTCTTC. This gives the protein CASSPGDFYNEQFF.

This clonotype was recorded many times. This chain links TRBV20-1 with TRBJ2-7; D ambiguous. From germline, CDR1 is DFQATT and CDR2 SNEGSKA (reference sequence). The CDR3 is 13 residues long. Trimming took 3 bases from V and 0 from J, leaving 9 bases between them. CDR3 nucleotide sequence: TGCAGTGCTAGGTTTAGCAGCTCCTACGAGCAGTACTTC. It codes for CSARFSSSYEQYF.

The chain carries TRBV18 and TRBJ2-5; perhaps TRBD1 as D (6 bases). Trimming left V 4 bases short and J 5 bases short, with 11 bases between. The CDR3 consists of 13 residues. Looked up from germline, CDR1 is KGHSH and CDR2 is LQKENI. The chain's CDR3 is CASSQNRDETQYF. In DNA form, the CDR3 reads TGTGCCAGCTCACAAAACAGGGATGAGACCCAGTACTTC.

This clonotype was seen repeatedly, ten times or more. V usage is TRBV20-1 and J usage is TRBJ1-2; 8 nucleotides align to TRBD1. This CDR3 spans 14 amino acids. Germline V CDR1 and CDR2: DFQATT, SNEGSKA (reference sequence). V dropped 0 bases and J dropped 5; count of bases not matched to a gene: 5. CDR3 nucleotide sequence: TGCAGTGCTAGAGATCCCCAGGGGGCGTATGGCTACACCTTC. It yields the protein CSARDPQGAYGYTF.

This clonotype was picked up many times. The genes are TRBV12-3 or TRBV12-4 and TRBJ2-1, with TRBD2 matching over 7 bases. The CDR3 is 15 residues long. The V gene end was trimmed by 7 bases and the J gene end by 0 bases; junction bases not matched to a gene: 6. The CDR3 sequence is CASTPSGSSYNEQFF. The DNA of the CDR3 is TGTGCCAGCACTCCTAGCGGCAGCTCCTACAATGAGCAGTTCTTC.

This chain uses TRBV5-1 with TRBJ2-7, with D tentatively TRBD1 (5 bases). Germline V CDR1 and CDR2: SGHRS, YFSETQ. V gave up 5 bases and J gave up 0 bases, with 12 bases separating them. This CDR3 comprises 14 residues. CDR3 sequence: CASRVQGSSYEQYF. CDR3 in DNA: TGCGCCAGCAGGGTGCAGGGATCCTCCTACGAGCAGTACTTC.

This clonotype was detected ten times or more. The gene calls are TRBV2 and TRBJ2-1, with a weak D call TRBD2 (7 bases). There are 14 residues in the CDR3. Per the germline V gene, CDR1 is SNHLY and CDR2 is FYNNEI. Trimming shortened V by 3 bases and J by 5 bases, and 11 bases separated the two germline ends. CDR3 loop: CASSEAGADNEQFF. The CDR3 DNA sequence: TGTGCCAGCAGTGAGGCGGGGGCCGACAATGAGCAGTTCTTC.

This clonotype has at least ten counts. V is TRBV28 and J is TRBJ2-7; 7 nucleotides agree with TRBD1. The V and J ends lost 5 bases and 2 bases, in that order; junction bases with no gene match: 12. The CDR3 is 16 amino acids. Germline loops: CDR1 MDHEN, CDR2 SYDVKM. CDR3 protein: CASSPPTGTAPYEQYF. Here the CDR3 DNA reads TGTGCCAGCAGTCCGCCAACCGGGACAGCACCCTACGAGCAGTACTTC.

This clonotype appeared many times. The chain joins TRBV29-1 to TRBJ1-1; D ambiguous. V dropped 6 bases and J dropped 10 bases, with 15 bases sitting between them. The CDR3 runs to 11 residues. Germline V gives CDR1 SQVTM, CDR2 ANQGSEA. CDR3 amino acids: CSVEIFGSAFF. CDR3 sequence (DNA): TGCAGCGTCGAAATATTCGGATCAGCTTTCTTT.

This clonotype was seen repeatedly, ten times or more. The chain uses TRBV4-2 and TRBJ2-7, with D maybe TRBD2 (6 bases). The CDR3 extends over 15 amino acids. Germline loops: CDR1 LGHNA, CDR2 YNFKEQ. Trimming removed 1 base from V and 2 bases from J, with 12 bases in between. CDR3 loop: CASSQGRDRAYEQYF. The CDR3 DNA follows: TGTGCCAGCAGCCAAGGGCGGGACCGGGCCTACGAGCAGTACTTC.

This clonotype was recorded at least ten times. This rearrangement joins TRBV29-1 to TRBJ2-1; D ambiguous. Trimming took 3 bases from V and 9 from J, leaving 6 bases between them. The CDR3 runs to 10 residues. Germline V gives CDR1 SQVTM, CDR2 ANQGSEA. CDR3 in amino acids: CSVDVGEQFF. The CDR3 coding sequence is TGCAGCGTTGACGTCGGTGAGCAGTTCTTC.

This clonotype appeared many times. J is TRBJ2-7 and V is TRBV28; 8 bases are a match to TRBD2. Germline V lookup: CDR1 MDHEN, CDR2 SYDVKM. This CDR3 is built from 15 residues. J gave up 1 base and V 5 bases, and 7 bases lay outside the gene matches. In nucleotides, the CDR3 is TGTGCCAGCAGTCCCCCGGGACTAGTTTCCTACGAGCAGTACTTC. Protein sequence: CASSPPGLVSYEQYF.

At least ten counts were recorded for this clonotype. The rearrangement joins TRBV6-2 or TRBV6-3 to TRBJ1-5; 8 bases are shared with TRBD1. This CDR3 comprises 14 residues. Germline V gene lookup returns CDR1 MNHEY and CDR2 SVGEGT. The ends lost 7 bases at V and 9 bases at J; junction bases unmatched: 11. In DNA, the CDR3 is TGTGCCAGCAAACCCTCAGGGGGCGAGCCGCCCCAGCATTTT. Its translation: CASKPSGGEPPQHF.

This clonotype showed up many times. This chain links TRBV4-3 with TRBJ2-2; D is undetermined. This CDR3 is built from 15 residues. The germline gives CDR1 LGHNA, CDR2 YSLEER. With 3 bases removed from V and 5 bases from J, the gap between germline ends came to 13 bases. CDR3 sequence: CASSQETGGTGELFF. The CDR3 DNA reads as TGCGCCAGCAGCCAGGAAACGGGCGGAACCGGGGAGCTGTTTTTT.

This clonotype was counted ten times or more. The chain is built from TRBV27 and TRBJ2-1; tentatively, D is TRBD1 or TRBD2 (5 bases each). The CDR3 is 14 residues long. Germline CDR1 is MNHEY and CDR2 is SMNVEV (reference sequence). V dropped 0 bases and J dropped 7 bases, with 10 bases sitting between them. Here the CDR3 DNA reads TGTGCCAGCAGTTTATCGGGGGTTGGAAATGAGCAGTTCTTC. This sequence encodes CASSLSGVGNEQFF.

This clonotype appeared many times. The chain has TRBV14 and TRBJ2-2, with TRBD1 matching over 7 bases. CDR1 is SGHDN, CDR2 FVKESK, per germline. The trim removed 4 bases at V and 1 base at J, leaving 0 bases unmatched. The CDR3 loop spans 14 amino acids. The CDR3 DNA reads as TGTGCCAGCAGCCGACAGGGGAACACCGGGGAGCTGTTTTTT. Protein sequence: CASSRQGNTGELFF.

This clonotype was seen a few times. The rearrangement uses TRBV7-2 and TRBJ2-7; no clear D. Germline V gene sequence: CDR1 SGHTA, CDR2 FQGNSA. The CDR3 length is 13 residues. V was pared by 7 bases and J by 0 bases, with 10 bases between. The CDR3 here is CASTAPSSYEQYF. In DNA form, the CDR3 reads TGTGCCAGCACGGCGCCCAGCTCCTACGAGCAGTACTTC.